These 19 T cell receptor beta chains share one sample of origin, sequenced in a study of T cells in women clearing cervical HPV infection. TCRdb's copy holds only in-frame clones and misses some; the assay was immunoSEQ multiplex PCR. The listing contains about 41,000 clones. Material for sequencing was blood buffy coat. Receptors originate from a woman between 18 and 70 years old with a cervical HPV16 infection that either progressed to CIN3+ or cleared (not recorded which).

Comment on this clone: The observed sequence ends 3 residues before the CDR3 terminus, with the missing tail filled in from the germline J gene. This chain joins TRBV6-4 and TRBJ1-1, with a weak D call TRBD1 (5 bases). Per the germline V gene, CDR1 is MRHNA and CDR2 is SNTAGT. The CDR3 loop spans 13 amino acids. The germline V and J ends were trimmed by 6 bases and 7 bases, with 15 bases remaining between them. The CDR3 here is CASSMTRGSEAFF. CDR3 DNA, as far as it was read: TGTGCCAGCAGCATGACGCGGGGGAGTGAA.

The CDR3 DNA, read in part, is TGTGCCAGCAGCTTGGGGGCGACCTACAATGAG. Amino acid sequence: CASSLGATYNE. The whole CDR3 protein reads CASSLGATYNEQFF. The chain uses TRBV5-6 and TRBJ2-1; D call uncertain. The CDR3 is cut off 3 residues early in the read; its end comes from the germline J gene. Germline V gene sequence: CDR1 SGHDT, CDR2 YYEEEE. The CDR3 is made up of 14 amino acids. V was clipped by 0 bases and J by 2 bases, with 6 bases between them.

Note on this clone: The sequenced fragment ends 3 residues before the CDR3 boundary, so the rest is inferred from the germline J gene. The V call is TRBV19, the J call TRBJ1-1; 7 bases match TRBD1. This CDR3 contains 14 residues. Germline V gives CDR1 LNHDA, CDR2 SQIVND (reference sequence). J was trimmed by 1 base and V by 3 bases; bases with no gene match: 2. The CDR3 spells CASSMWDRNTEAFF. CDR3 DNA (partial): TGTGCCAGTAGTATGTGGGACAGGAACACTGAA.

CDR3 amino acids: CASSMGQGNYGYTF. The sequenced CDR3 bases are TGTGCCAGTAGTATGGGACAGGGAAACTATGGC. The chain joins TRBV19 to TRBJ1-2, with 9 bases aligning to TRBD1. The read terminates 3 residues before the CDR3 end, so the remaining end is supplied by the germline J gene. The CDR3 runs 14 residues. The trim removed 3 bases at V and 2 bases at J, leaving 1 base unmatched. The germline gives CDR1 LNHDA, CDR2 SQIVND (reference sequence).

About this clone itself: The CDR3 extends 3 residues past the end of the read, so its final part is completed from the germline J gene. This sequence joins TRBV7-6 and TRBJ2-3; 8 bases are a match to TRBD2. The V segment lost 4 bases and the J segment 3 bases; nucleotides outside the gene matches: 3. This CDR3 region has 14 residues. Germline CDR1 and CDR2: SGHVS and FNYEAQ. The sequenced part of the CDR3 DNA is TGTGCCAGCAGCTCCCGGGGGGGTACAGATACG. It is translated as CASSSRGGTDT. The whole CDR3 is CASSSRGGTDTQYF. The full variable domain, in which reference TRBV7-6 and TRBJ2-3 provide the parts outside the CDR3, is GAGVSQSPRYKVTKRGQDVALRCDPISGHVSLYWYRQALGQGPEFLTYFNYEAQQDKSGLPNDRFSAERPEGSISTLTIQRTEQRDSAMYRCASSSRGGTDTQYFGPGTRLTVL.

As regards this clone: The CDR3 end falls 3 residues outside the read, so it is completed with the germline J gene. The rearrangement joins TRBV5-1 to TRBJ1-1; the D is unclear. This CDR3 comprises 13 residues. The germline V and J ends were trimmed by 6 bases and 1 base, with 10 bases remaining between them. Germline CDR1 is SGHRS and CDR2 is YFSETQ. CDR3 bases read: TGCGCCAGCACGGGTCAGCAGAACACTGAA. It encodes CASTGQQNTE. The full-length CDR3 reads as CASTGQQNTEAFF. The whole variable domain, remainder taken from reference TRBV5-1 and TRBJ1-1, is KAGVTQTPRYLIKTRGQQVTLSCSPISGHRSVSWYQQTPGQGLQFLFEYFSETQRNKGNFPGRFSGRQFSNSRSEMNVSTLELGDSALYLCASTGQQNTEAFFGQGTRLTVV.

Points on this clone: From the germline J gene comes the end of the CDR3, since the read stops 3 residues before it. The J gene is TRBJ1-5, the V gene TRBV4-1; the match to TRBD1 covers 10 bases. The CDR3 totals 16 residues. Germline V gives CDR1 MGHRA, CDR2 YSYEKL. V dropped 1 base and J dropped 7; count of bases not matched to a gene: 7. The CDR3 protein is CASSQVTGGTGQPQHF. The CDR3 DNA, read in part, is TGCGCCAGCAGCCAAGTGACAGGGGGCACTGGACAGCCC.

The chain's CDR3 is CSAFQPGYNEQFF. The DNA read from the CDR3 is TGCAGTGCTTTCCAACCCGGGTACAATGAG. This chain joins TRBV20-1 and TRBJ2-1; D is uncertain. The CDR3 goes on 3 residues after the read ends, and that part is filled in from the germline J gene. Per the germline V gene, CDR1 is DFQATT and CDR2 is SNEGSKA (reference sequence). V was clipped by 5 bases and J by 4 bases, with 12 bases between them. This CDR3 is 13 amino acids long.

A note on this clone: The read ends 3 residues before the CDR3 terminus; that terminus is restored from the germline J gene. The chain couples TRBV4-2 to TRBJ1-6; D is uncertain. Trimming removed 5 bases at V and 7 bases at J, with 12 bases between. Germline assignment: CDR1 LGHNA and CDR2 YNFKEQ. The CDR3 contains 14 residues. CDR3 loop: CASSDMGFNSPLHF. The DNA read from the CDR3 is TGTGCCAGCAGCGACATGGGTTTCAATTCACCC.

On this clone: The read terminates 3 residues before the CDR3 end, so the remaining end is supplied by the germline J gene. This sequence joins TRBV5-1 and TRBJ1-1; D unresolved. CDR1 is SGHRS, CDR2 YFSETQ, per germline. Trimming shortened V by 0 bases and J by 0 bases, and 21 bases separated the two germline ends. The CDR3 has 19 amino acids. CDR3 sequence reads: CASSLAVPKQRTMNTEAFF. The sequenced part of the CDR3 DNA is TGCGCCAGCAGCTTGGCAGTCCCAAAACAGAGAACCATGAACACTGAA.

In regard to this clone: The read ends 3 residues before the CDR3 terminus; that terminus is restored from the germline J gene. This sequence joins TRBV10-3 and TRBJ1-4, with TRBD1 as a possible D gene (6 bases). In germline, CDR1 is ENHRY, CDR2 SYGVKD. This CDR3 has 17 residues. V lost 4 bases and J lost 4, with 19 bases in between. CDR3 amino acids: CAISVGPGGGFNEKLFF. CDR3 DNA (partial): TGTGCCATCAGTGTTGGCCCCGGGGGGGGCTTTAATGAAAAA.

Regarding this clone: The CDR3 goes on 3 residues after the read ends, and that part is filled in from the germline J gene. This chain joins TRBV13 and TRBJ1-1; 8 bases line up with TRBD1. The ends lost 4 bases at V and 7 bases at J; junction bases unmatched: 5. The CDR3 sequence is 13 residues long. Germline V gene lookup returns CDR1 PRHDT and CDR2 FYEKMQ (reference sequence). This CDR3 is CASSSRTGLEAFF. CDR3 DNA, as far as it was read: TGTGCCAGCAGCTCGCGGACAGGGCTTGAA. Together with reference TRBV13 and TRBJ1-1, the CDR3 gives the full variable domain: AAGVIQSPRHLIKEKRETATLKCYPIPRHDTVYWYQQGPGQDPQFLISFYEKMQSDKGSIPDRFSAQQFSDYHSELNMSSLELGDSALYFCASSSRTGLEAFFGQGTRLTVV.

A word on this clone: The read ends 3 residues shy of where the CDR3 ends; the end is completed using the germline J gene. The chain joins TRBV2 to TRBJ2-5, with 7 nucleotides matching TRBD1. The V segment lost 5 bases and the J segment 1 base; nucleotides outside the gene matches: 4. The CDR3 runs 14 residues. Germline CDR1 is SNHLY and CDR2 is FYNNEI. Partial CDR3 DNA: TGTGCCAGCAGTCAGGGACAGATCCAAGAGACC. It is translated as CASSQGQIQET. From start to end, the CDR3 is CASSQGQIQETQYF.

On this clone: With the read ending 3 residues before the CDR3 end, the germline J gene is used to fill in that end. Other DNA sequences within the sample encode an identical CDR3. The rearrangement links TRBV23-1 to TRBJ2-1; 8 bases match TRBD2. TRBV23-1 is placed among ORFs of uncertain function. This CDR3 contains 17 residues. V was pared by 0 bases and J by 2 bases, with 6 bases of the junction left unmatched. Incomplete CDR3 DNA: TGCGCCAGCAGTCAATCCCCCAGCGGGAGTACCTACAATGAG. Protein product: CASSQSPSGSTYNE. The full CDR3 reads CASSQSPSGSTYNEQFF.

Points on this clone: The CDR3 end lies 3 residues beyond the end of the read and is filled in from the germline J gene. The chain links TRBV2 to TRBJ1-5; the match to TRBD1 covers 7 bases. V was pared by 6 bases and J by 6 bases, with 8 bases of the junction left unmatched. The CDR3 consists of 14 residues. CDR1 and CDR2 (germline): SNHLY, FYNNEI. This CDR3 reads CASRPDRAAQPQHF. CDR3 DNA, as far as it was read: TGTGCCAGCAGGCCCGACAGGGCGGCTCAGCCC.

Of note for this clone: Read data end 3 residues before the CDR3 end; the end is taken from the germline J gene. The chain joins TRBV28 to TRBJ1-6, with D perhaps matching TRBD1 (5 bases). Trimming took off 6 bases at V and 9 bases at J, with 15 bases between the two ends. CDR1 is MDHEN, CDR2 SYDVKM, per germline. This CDR3 comprises 14 residues. The sequenced CDR3 bases are TGTGCCAGCAGGTTCAGGGAGTTGAGTTCACCC. Translation gives CASRFRELSSP. The full-length CDR3 reads as CASRFRELSSPLHF.

Concerning this clone: Coverage ceases 3 residues before the CDR3 finishes, and the germline J gene fills in the end. The rearrangement uses TRBV11-3 and TRBJ2-3, with D maybe TRBD2 (5 bases). Trimming took off 4 bases at V and 6 bases at J, with 11 bases between the two ends. The V gene's germline CDR1 is SGHNT and CDR2 YENEEA. The CDR3 has 13 residues. The CDR3 DNA, read in part, is TGTGCCAGCAGCTCGGGGTCGCGTGATACG. Amino acids: CASSSGSRDT. The entire CDR3 protein is CASSSGSRDTQYF.

Concerning this clone: Read sequence stops 3 residues before the CDR3 end, and the germline J gene provides the missing end. The chain has TRBV2 and TRBJ1-5; TRBD1 agrees at 7 bases. Germline CDR1 is SNHLY and CDR2 is FYNNEI. The V gene end was trimmed by 4 bases and the J gene end by 6 bases; junction bases not matched to a gene: 6. The CDR3 consists of 14 residues. The CDR3 sequence: CASSAVGGVQPQHF. CDR3 bases read: TGTGCCAGCAGTGCCGTAGGGGGCGTTCAGCCC.

The CDR3 DNA, read in part, is TGTGCCAGCAGTTACTCGACCCAACTAGCGGGGCAAGAGACC. Translated: CASSYSTQLAGQET. The complete CDR3 sequence is CASSYSTQLAGQETQYF. The V call is TRBV6-2 or TRBV6-3, the J call TRBJ2-5; TRBD2 matches 10 bases. The read ends 3 residues early relative to the CDR3; the germline J gene fills the gap. Germline CDR1 reads MNHEY; CDR2 reads SVGEGT. The J segment lost 2 bases and the V segment lost 0 bases, leaving 6 bases of the junction unmatched. This CDR3 comprises 17 residues.